The clone carrying this T cell receptor beta chain was found once. The CDR3 covers 11 residues. Trimming pared 2 bases from V and 4 bases from J, leaving 6 bases between. Germline V gives CDR1 DFQATT, CDR2 SNEGSKA (reference sequence). Participants had their cohort set by participant-reported clinical history. Study processing details: Quantification of nucleated cells was approximated via reference gene primer amplification. The repertoire was sequenced with immunoSEQ multiplex PCR; TCRdb's copy has only in-frame clones and lacks some. V and J calls and clone size follow that table, whereas D and trimming were derived from the DNA. The profile shows around 230,000 clones, about 90% of them singletons. This record comes from a study of blood T cell repertoires in COVID-19.

This sequence was found in a woman in her 30s with acute COVID-19. Sequenced input: PBMCs or T cells enriched from blood (not recorded which). J is TRBJ2-7 and V is TRBV20-1; no clear D. CDR3: CSARTLYEQYF. In DNA, the CDR3 is TGCAGTGCTAGAACTTTATACGAGCAGTACTTC.